This T cell receptor (beta chain) was recovered during a study of a mutant IDH1 vaccine in newly diagnosed glioma. The protocol was immunoSEQ multiplex PCR, while the TCRdb copy is restricted to in-frame clones and leaves out a portion. The sample yields approximately 92,000 clones, around 77% seen once. CDR1 and CDR2 (germline): SGHRS, YFSETQ. This CDR3 is 13 amino acids long. The V and J ends lost 4 bases and 4 bases, in that order; junction bases with no gene match: 2. Time point of the sample: baseline, week 1 (first vaccination visit). As for treatment: pre-vaccination baseline after standard-of-care therapy.

The source was PBMCs, collected from a glioma patient treated with radiotherapy, temozolomide or both. V usage is TRBV5-1 and J usage is TRBJ1-5, with 7 bases aligning to TRBD1. The source of this sequence is a man aged 40-55 years with glioma. CDR3 DNA: TGCGCCAGCAGCCTGGACAGGAATCAGCCCCAGCATTTT. This gives the protein CASSLDRNQPQHF. Based on the CDR3 plus reference TRBV5-1 and TRBJ1-5, the full variable domain is KAGVTQTPRYLIKTRGQQVTLSCSPISGHRSVSWYQQTPGQGLQFLFEYFSETQRNKGNFPGRFSGRQFSNSRSEMNVSTLELGDSALYLCASSLDRNQPQHFGDGTRLSIL.